This T cell receptor (beta chain) was recovered during a study of CD8 T cells in ankylosing spondylitis. This clonotype has a count of ten or more. Its antigen is unidentified. Each CDR3 protein gets one entry after TCRdb re-called the 5' RACE reads with MiXCR. Of around 490,000 distinct CDR3 sequences in the sample, 5.3% were seen once. Points from the study as a whole: Typical of ankylosing spondylitis blood, it appeared, was a TCR beta motif of about eight highly homologous variants.

The receptor's source is a male donor with ankylosing spondylitis. The sample was blood, either unsorted or a sorted T cell fraction (not recorded which).

The DNA of the CDR3 is TGCAGTGCTAGTTCGGGGCTCAGCTCCTACGAGCAGTACTTC. It yields the protein CSASSGLSSYEQYF. The chain couples TRBV20-1 to TRBJ2-7; D is tentatively TRBD1 or TRBD2 (5 bases each). Looked up from germline, CDR1 is DFQATT and CDR2 is SNEGSKA (reference sequence). The V gene lost 3 bases and the J gene lost 0 bases, with 12 bases spanning the gap. The CDR3 spans 14 residues.